One sample yielded the 20 T cell receptor beta chains listed below, sequenced in a study of T cell clonotyping in hematopoietic cell transplantation. Time point here: recipient sample about 28 days before transplant, after cytoreduction. Profiled with immunoSEQ multiplex PCR; TCRdb holds only in-frame clones, not every one. The sample has about 38,000 clones, 95% seen once. This specimen consisted of peripheral blood mononuclear cells, obtained before stem cell transplant. These receptors were obtained from a man aged 35 to 55 with chronic myeloid leukemia. Some clones in this sample may be carry-over from other donors' samples.

This rearrangement joins TRBV11-3 to TRBJ2-7, with D possibly being TRBD1 or TRBD2 (5 bases each). The germline gives CDR1 SGHNT, CDR2 YENEEA. V lost 4 bases and J lost 2, with 15 bases in between. The CDR3 has 15 residues. CDR3: CASSSGTVGAYEQYF. The CDR3 DNA reads as TGTGCCAGCAGCTCCGGGACGGTGGGTGCCTACGAGCAGTACTTC.

The chain links TRBV6-1 to TRBJ1-5; D remains unclear. This CDR3 is built from 11 residues. CDR1 is MNHNS, CDR2 SASEGT, per germline. The V gene lost 6 bases and the J gene lost 10 bases, with 10 bases spanning the gap. CDR3 in amino acids: CASRNIGPQHF. CDR3 nucleotide sequence: TGTGCCAGCAGAAATATAGGTCCCCAGCATTTT.

This chain joins TRBV7-9 and TRBJ1-1; D is unclear. Germline CDR1 and CDR2: SEHNR and FQNEAQ (reference sequence). Trimming took 0 bases from V and 2 from J, leaving 4 bases between them. The CDR3 covers 13 residues. The CDR3 bases are TGTGCCAGCAGCTTAGCGGCCAACACTGAAGCTTTCTTT. Translating it yields CASSLAANTEAFF.

The rearrangement uses TRBV27 and TRBJ1-2; D is undetermined. The CDR3 spans 12 residues. The ends were cut back, 6 bases at V and 3 bases at J, with 8 bases in the middle. The germline V gene has CDR1 MNHEY and CDR2 SMNVEV (reference sequence). As DNA, the CDR3 is TGTGCCAGCAGAAGGGAGGACTATGGCTACACCTTC. It encodes CASRREDYGYTF.

The chain uses TRBV7-6 and TRBJ2-7; the D gene is possibly TRBD1 (5 bases). The CDR3 contains 12 residues. Trimming left V 0 bases short and J 5 bases short, with 5 bases between. Looked up from germline, CDR1 is SGHVS and CDR2 is FNYEAQ. Here the CDR3 DNA reads TGTGCCAGCAGCTTAGCAGGGGACGAGCAGTACTTC. This gives the protein CASSLAGDEQYF.

J is TRBJ2-5 and V is TRBV10-3; 10 positions match TRBD1. The CDR3 sequence is 15 residues long. Germline trimming cut 2 bases from V and 2 bases from J; bases unmatched to any gene: 2. Germline V gives CDR1 ENHRY, CDR2 SYGVKD. The DNA of the CDR3 is TGTGCCATCAGTGAGGGACAGGGGGTTCAAGAGACCCAGTACTTC. Residues: CAISEGQGVQETQYF.

This chain uses TRBV20-1 with TRBJ1-6, with D perhaps TRBD1 (6 bases). The V end was cut by 5 bases, the J end by 15 bases, with 11 bases between. Per germline, CDR1 DFQATT and CDR2 SNEGSKA (reference sequence). The CDR3 is made up of 10 amino acids. CDR3 loop: CSAPGQRLHF. CDR3 nucleotide sequence: TGCAGTGCTCCTGGACAGCGCCTCCACTTT.

The rearrangement uses TRBV5-8 and TRBJ2-5; possibly TRBD2 for D (7 bases). Trimming stripped 1 base from V and 7 bases from J, with 14 bases between. This CDR3 contains 14 residues. CDR1 and CDR2 from the germline V gene are SGHTS and YDEGEE. In DNA form, the CDR3 reads TGTGCCAGCAGCTTGAGGGGGGGAGTCGGGACCCAGTACTTC. This translates into CASSLRGGVGTQYF. The full variable domain, with the rest looked up from reference TRBV5-8 and TRBJ2-5, is EAGVTQSPTHLIKTRGQQATLRCSPISGHTSVYWYQQALGLGLQFLLWYDEGEERNRGNFPPRFSGRQFPNYSSELNVNALELEDSALYLCASSLRGGVGTQYFGPGTRLLVL.

The rearrangement joins TRBV19 to TRBJ1-1; TRBD1 might be the D (5 bases). This CDR3 has 13 residues. Germline V gene lookup returns CDR1 LNHDA and CDR2 SQIVND (reference sequence). V was shortened by 6 bases and J by 1 base, with 9 bases between the two germline ends. CDR3 sequence: CASRNQGNTEAFF. The CDR3 DNA follows: TGTGCCAGTAGGAATCAGGGGAACACTGAAGCTTTCTTT.

The V gene is TRBV27, the J gene TRBJ1-2, with D possibly being TRBD1 (5 bases). V was pared by 5 bases and J by 1 base, with 17 bases between. Germline CDR1 MNHEY, CDR2 SMNVEV (reference sequence). CDR3 length: 16 amino acids. DNA of the CDR3: TGTGCCAGCAGTCCCCGCACCGGGGCCATTAACTATGGCTACACCTTC. This codes for CASSPRTGAINYGYTF.

The V gene is TRBV5-1, the J gene TRBJ2-3; D ambiguous. This CDR3 has 16 residues. The ends were cut back, 0 bases at V and 0 bases at J, with 11 bases in the middle. Germline V CDR1 and CDR2: SGHRS, YFSETQ. CDR3 nucleotide sequence: TGCGCCAGCAGCTTGGGGGTCTACCCCAGCACAGATACGCAGTATTTT. Encoded protein: CASSLGVYPSTDTQYF.

The chain employs TRBV11-2 and TRBJ1-6; a possible D gene is TRBD1 (5 bases). CDR1 is SGHAT and CDR2 is FQNNGV in the germline V gene. V was cut by 3 bases and J by 9 bases, with 12 bases left in between. The CDR3 has 14 residues. The CDR3 nucleotides read TGTGCCAGCAGCTTCGGGGGATCGGGTTCACCCCTCCACTTT. Amino acid sequence: CASSFGGSGSPLHF.

This clone appeared once. This chain uses TRBV7-3 with TRBJ1-6, with D maybe TRBD1 (6 bases). V was shortened by 5 bases and J by 3 bases, with 11 bases between the two germline ends. Germline V gives CDR1 SGHTA, CDR2 FQGTGA. The CDR3 extends over 15 amino acids. CDR3 in amino acids: CASSPSGDYNSPLHF. CDR3 in DNA: TGTGCCAGCAGCCCCTCAGGGGACTATAATTCACCCCTCCACTTT. The full variable domain, with the rest looked up from reference TRBV7-3 and TRBJ1-6, is GAGVSQTPSNKVTEKGKYVELRCDPISGHTALYWYRQSLGQGPEFLIYFQGTGAADDSGLPNDRFFAVRPEGSVSTLKIQRTERGDSAVYLCASSPSGDYNSPLHFGNGTRLTVT.

This clone was detected a few times. The rearrangement links TRBV6-6 to TRBJ1-2, with D unresolved. Trimming took 4 bases from V and 0 from J, leaving 9 bases between them. Germline CDR1 is MNHNY and CDR2 is SVGAGI (reference sequence). The CDR3 covers 14 residues. The CDR3 DNA sequence: TGTGCCAGCAGTTTGGAACCTTCTAACTATGGCTACACCTTC. The encoded protein is CASSLEPSNYGYTF.

The V gene is TRBV6-1, the J gene TRBJ2-2, with 7 bases fitting TRBD2. CDR1 MNHNS and CDR2 SASEGT come from the germline V gene. The CDR3 length is 15 residues. V lost 2 bases to trimming and J lost 5 bases; unmatched junction nucleotides: 5. CDR3 loop: CASSELGGGTGELFF. CDR3 coding DNA: TGTGCCAGCAGTGAACTTGGGGGAGGGACCGGGGAGCTGTTTTTT.

Here the CDR3 DNA reads TGTGCCAGCAGTTCCCCGAGGTCATCTGAAGCTTTCTTT. It specifies CASSSPRSSEAFF. The chain couples TRBV6-6 to TRBJ1-1, with D unclear. V was cut by 4 bases and J by 6 bases, with 12 bases left in between. The CDR3 totals 13 residues. Germline CDR1 MNHNY, CDR2 SVGAGI (reference sequence).

The J gene is TRBJ2-6, the V gene TRBV19; 11 positions match TRBD1. CDR3 length: 18 amino acids. Per the germline V gene, CDR1 is LNHDA and CDR2 is SQIVND (reference sequence). The J segment lost 2 bases and the V segment lost 2 bases, leaving 5 bases of the junction unmatched. The CDR3 reads CASSIIGQGAPGANVLTF. The CDR3, as DNA: TGTGCCAGTAGTATAATTGGACAGGGGGCGCCTGGGGCCAACGTCCTGACTTTC.

The chain joins TRBV4-3 to TRBJ1-6; 7 bases line up with TRBD1. V lost 5 bases and J lost 9; bases outside the gene matches: 4. Germline CDR1 LGHNA, CDR2 YSLEER. This CDR3 is 13 amino acids long. This chain's CDR3 is CASSGQESSPLHF. The CDR3 region has the DNA TGCGCCAGCAGCGGACAGGAGAGTTCACCCCTCCACTTT.

This chain joins TRBV7-6 and TRBJ2-2; D gene unclear. Germline V gene data show CDR1 as SGHVS and CDR2 as FNYEAQ. V lost 8 bases, J lost 4 bases, and 14 bases lay in between. The CDR3 contains 14 residues. In nucleotides, the CDR3 is TGTGCCAGCTCCATCTACGAGACCACCGGGGAGCTGTTTTTT. Protein product: CASSIYETTGELFF.

The CDR3 region is CASSEDAQSYEQYF. Written as DNA, the CDR3 is TGTGCCAGCAGTGAAGATGCCCAATCCTACGAGCAGTACTTC. The chain has TRBV6-1 and TRBJ2-7; D is uncertain. V lost 1 base to trimming and J lost 1 base, with 8 bases between them. The germline V gene has CDR1 MNHNS and CDR2 SASEGT. The CDR3 length is 14 residues.